The 30 T cell receptor beta chains below all came from one sample that was sequenced in a study of identical twins. MiXCR, run by TCRdb on the 5' RACE reads, gives a single entry per CDR3 protein. The sample lists approximately 600,000 distinct CDR3 sequences, 7% to 7.5% occurring once. The same data also contributed to another study, on yellow fever vaccine responses in identical twins.

Sequenced material: PBMCs. These receptors were taken from a young woman in good health.

As regards this clonotype: This may come from a read error, since a much larger clone is one base off. This sequence joins TRBV20-1 and TRBJ2-1, with a possible D match to TRBD2 (6 bases). The CDR3 covers 14 residues. From germline, CDR1 is DFQATT and CDR2 SNEGSKA (reference sequence). The DNA for the CDR3 is TGCAGTGCTAGAGGGCTAGCGAGCTACAGTGAGCAGTTCTTC. The encoded protein is CSARGLASYSEQFF.

This clonotype came up a few times. Here the CDR3 reads CASSHPAPGLVADTQYF. CDR3 coding DNA: TGTGCCAGCAGCCACCCTGCTCCGGGACTAGTAGCAGATACGCAGTATTTT. The chain carries TRBV5-6 and TRBJ2-3, with TRBD2 identical over 8 bases. CDR1 SGHDT and CDR2 YYEEEE come from the germline V gene. V dropped 4 bases and J dropped 4; count of bases not matched to a gene: 14. CDR3 size: 17 residues.

This clonotype was found a few times. One junction end does not reproduce the germline sequence, and a read error may be involved. This sequence joins TRBV20-1 and TRBJ2-2; 7 bases fit TRBD1. The length of the CDR3 is 17 residues. CDR1 is DFQATT and CDR2 is SNEGSKA in the germline V gene (reference sequence). In DNA, the CDR3 is TGCTGTGCTAGAGATGCAAAGGGGGCGGCGAACACCGGGGAGCTGTTTTTT. Protein sequence: CCARDAKGAANTGELFF.

The chain carries TRBV2 and TRBJ2-1; the D is unclear. The CDR3 sequence is 17 residues long. Trimming pared 0 bases from V and 3 bases from J, leaving 15 bases between. Germline lookup yields CDR1 SNHLY and CDR2 FYNNEI. The CDR3 loop is CASSEAIQLHGYNEQFF. CDR3 DNA sequence: TGTGCCAGCAGTGAAGCCATACAGCTTCACGGCTACAATGAGCAGTTCTTC.

In its sample, this clonotype was seen many times. V and J are TRBV11-2 and TRBJ2-7; TRBD2 might be the D (5 bases). This CDR3 is built from 16 residues. Trimming left V 0 bases short and J 6 bases short, with 18 bases between. Germline lookup yields CDR1 SGHAT and CDR2 FQNNGV. The CDR3 sequence: CASSLELRYRGSEQYV. Written as DNA, the CDR3 is TGTGCCAGCAGCTTAGAATTAAGATACCGAGGGTCCGAGCAGTACGTC.

The chain uses TRBV12-5 and TRBJ2-1; 8 bases agree with TRBD2. V shed 5 bases, J shed 7 bases, and the junction held 4 bases outside the gene matches. Germline V lookup: CDR1 LGHNT, CDR2 FRNRAP. This CDR3 region has 13 residues. CDR3 in DNA: TGTGCTAGTGGTCCGGGACTAGTGAATGAGCAGTTCTTC. Protein: CASGPGLVNEQFF.

V is TRBV14 and J is TRBJ2-2, with a tentative D call TRBD1 (6 bases). Germline V gene lookup returns CDR1 SGHDN and CDR2 FVKESK. The CDR3 sequence is 17 residues long. V dropped 3 bases and J dropped 1 base, with 15 bases sitting between them. The CDR3 region has the DNA TGTGCCAGCAGCCAGAAGGCACAGGGAATGAACACCGGGGAGCTGTTTTTT. Amino acids: CASSQKAQGMNTGELFF.

This clonotype was counted ten times or more. V is TRBV20-1 and J is TRBJ1-4; 7 nucleotides match TRBD1. J was trimmed by 5 bases and V by 6 bases; bases with no gene match: 6. CDR1 and CDR2 from the germline V gene are DFQATT and SNEGSKA (reference sequence). The CDR3 runs 13 residues. The CDR3 is CSARDSRNEKLFF. CDR3 in DNA: TGCAGTGCCAGGGACAGCCGAAATGAAAAACTGTTTTTT.

This clonotype has at least ten counts. The V gene is TRBV10-1, the J gene TRBJ2-7, with D perhaps TRBD2 (6 bases). Germline V gives CDR1 WNHNN, CDR2 SYGVQD (reference sequence). Trimming took off 2 bases at V and 2 bases at J, with 13 bases between the two ends. This CDR3 is built from 15 residues. CDR3 coding DNA: TGCGCCAGCAGTGAGAGATTCGGCGGGACCTACGAGCAGTACTTC. It codes for CASSERFGGTYEQYF.

This clonotype occurred a few times. The chain recombines TRBV25-1 with TRBJ1-2, with a weak D call TRBD1 (5 bases). The CDR3 is 16 amino acids. Germline loops: CDR1 MGHDK, CDR2 SYGVNS. Trimming took off 5 bases at V and 6 bases at J, with 22 bases between the two ends. In nucleotides, the CDR3 is TGTGCCAGCAGTAAGGGACTAGGGGCAGACTTTCATGGCTACACCTTC. This gives the protein CASSKGLGADFHGYTF.

The V and J genes are TRBV4-1 and TRBJ1-6; D perhaps matches TRBD1 (6 bases). V dropped 4 bases and J dropped 9 bases, with 13 bases sitting between them. Germline values: CDR1 MGHRA, CDR2 YSYEKL. The CDR3 is 14 residues long. CDR3 DNA: TGCGCCAGCAGCCCCGGACAGTCGGGTTCACCCCTCCACTTT. This translates into CASSPGQSGSPLHF.

There are many counts of this clonotype. The chain couples TRBV5-6 to TRBJ2-5; D not certain. V was clipped by 7 bases and J by 0 bases, with 7 bases between them. Germline values: CDR1 SGHDT, CDR2 YYEEEE. This CDR3 is 12 amino acids long. The DNA for the CDR3 is TGTGCCAGCGGAAGCAACCAAGAGACCCAGTACTTC. Its translation: CASGSNQETQYF.

The chain recombines TRBV7-2 with TRBJ1-5; TRBD1 might be the D (5 bases). CDR3 length: 15 amino acids. CDR1 is SGHTA and CDR2 is FQGNSA in the germline V gene. V gave up 2 bases and J gave up 4 bases, with 12 bases separating them. Here the CDR3 DNA reads TGTGCCAGCAGCTTACGTGGGGGGATAAATCAGCCCCAGCATTTT. This codes for CASSLRGGINQPQHF.

CDR3 sequence: CASSVDVGYNEQFF. As DNA, the CDR3 is TGTGCCAGCAGCGTAGACGTGGGGTACAATGAGCAGTTCTTC. V and J are TRBV9 and TRBJ2-1; no clear D gene. V lost 0 bases to trimming and J lost 4 bases, with 8 bases between them. The CDR3 is 14 amino acids. Per the germline V gene, CDR1 is SGDLS and CDR2 is YYNGEE. Supplemented by reference TRBV9 and TRBJ2-1, the full variable domain reads DSGVTQTPKHLITATGQRVTLRCSPRSGDLSVYWYQQSLDQGLQFLIQYYNGEERAKGNILERFSAQQFPDLHSELNLSSLELGDSALYFCASSVDVGYNEQFFGPGTRLTVL.

This clonotype was found a few times. This sequence joins TRBV15 and TRBJ2-1; TRBD2 agrees at 10 bases. J lost 3 bases, V lost 4 bases, and 3 bases had no gene match. Germline lookup yields CDR1 LNHNV and CDR2 YYDKDF (reference sequence). The CDR3 runs to 15 residues. The CDR3 DNA is TGTGCCACCAGCACCCTAGCGGGAGTCTACAATGAGCAGTTCTTC. Protein product: CATSTLAGVYNEQFF.

The table lists this clonotype with a few counts. The J gene is TRBJ2-5, the V gene TRBV7-9, with 9 nucleotides matching TRBD1. The trim removed 6 bases at V and 2 bases at J, leaving 10 bases unmatched. The CDR3 extends over 16 amino acids. In germline, CDR1 is SEHNR, CDR2 FQNEAQ (reference sequence). Written as DNA, the CDR3 is TGTGCCAGCAGTTCTAAATACAGGGGGCGTCAAGAGACCCAGTACTTC. Encoded protein: CASSSKYRGRQETQYF.

This clonotype was detected ten times or more. V and J are TRBV4-1 and TRBJ2-7; TRBD1 aligns across 8 bases. The CDR3 has 16 residues. V gave up 0 bases and J gave up 6 bases; unmatched junction bases: 10. Germline CDR1 and CDR2: MGHRA and YSYEKL. CDR3 region: CASSQEVRAGGFEQYV. Here the CDR3 DNA reads TGCGCCAGCAGCCAAGAGGTGAGGGCAGGGGGCTTCGAGCAGTACGTC.

The table lists this clonotype with a few counts. The chain carries TRBV6-1 and TRBJ2-2, with D maybe TRBD2 (6 bases). Germline V lookup: CDR1 MNHNS, CDR2 SASEGT. V was trimmed by 5 bases and J by 2 bases, leaving 18 bases between them. The CDR3 contains 17 residues. The CDR3 here is CASSKGYGGKNTGELFF. The CDR3, as DNA: TGTGCCAGCAGTAAGGGCTACGGGGGAAAAAACACCGGGGAGCTGTTTTTT.

The chain couples TRBV19 to TRBJ2-7, with unresolved D. The length of the CDR3 is 12 residues. Deletions cut 6 bases from V and 3 bases from J, with 9 bases between. Germline values: CDR1 LNHDA, CDR2 SQIVND (reference sequence). The CDR3 loop is CASSEPIYEQYF. The CDR3 nucleotides read TGTGCCAGTAGCGAACCCATCTACGAGCAGTACTTC.

This clonotype was observed a few times. This chain connects TRBV7-2 to TRBJ2-1, with a possible D match to TRBD1 (5 bases). Per germline, CDR1 SGHTA and CDR2 FQGNSA. The CDR3 sequence is 15 residues long. V was shortened by 5 bases and J by 2 bases, with 13 bases between the two germline ends. The CDR3 spells CASSGTGFAYNEQFF. Written as DNA, the CDR3 is TGTGCCAGCAGCGGTACAGGATTTGCCTACAATGAGCAGTTCTTC.

This clonotype was counted at least ten times. This chain links TRBV2 with TRBJ1-1, with TRBD1 identical over 7 bases. The V gene end was trimmed by 3 bases and the J gene end by 4 bases; junction bases not matched to a gene: 5. CDR1 is SNHLY and CDR2 is FYNNEI in the germline V gene. CDR3 size: 14 residues. Here the CDR3 DNA reads TGTGCCAGCAGTGAGAACAGGGGAGGCACTGAAGCTTTCTTT. Encoded protein: CASSENRGGTEAFF.

This clonotype came up a few times. The chain has TRBV14 and TRBJ2-1; TRBD2 matches at 7 bases. The CDR3 runs to 16 residues. Trimming at V came to 2 bases and at J to 0 bases, leaving 4 bases not matched to a gene. CDR1 and CDR2 from the germline V gene are SGHDN and FVKESK. CDR3 coding DNA: TGTGCCAGCAGCCAACCCCCGGGAGGCTCCTACAATGAGCAGTTCTTC. Translation: CASSQPPGGSYNEQFF.

The rearrangement links TRBV2 to TRBJ2-7; 7 positions match TRBD1. Germline V gene sequence: CDR1 SNHLY, CDR2 FYNNEI. The CDR3 sequence is 13 residues long. CDR3 nucleotides: TGTGCCAGCAGTGAAAGCGACAGGGTCGAGCGGTACGTC. Translating gives CASSESDRVERYV.

V usage is TRBV7-9 and J usage is TRBJ2-5; D is perhaps TRBD1 (5 bases). Germline V gene sequence: CDR1 SEHNR, CDR2 FQNEAQ (reference sequence). The V end was cut by 0 bases, the J end by 4 bases, with 15 bases between. The CDR3 consists of 16 residues. The CDR3 DNA follows: TGTGCCAGCAGCTTAGCTGGCAAGGGGCCCTCAGAGACCCAGTACTTC. Protein product: CASSLAGKGPSETQYF.

This clonotype appeared a few times. The chain has TRBV4-1 and TRBJ1-1, with a tentative D call TRBD1 (5 bases). V lost 1 base and J 5 bases, leaving 8 bases between the germline ends. The CDR3 runs 13 residues. Germline values: CDR1 MGHRA, CDR2 YSYEKL. In DNA, the CDR3 is TGCGCCAGCAGCCAAGTGGGGGTTACTGAAGCTTTCTTT. Protein product: CASSQVGVTEAFF.

This clonotype was counted ten times or more. The chain links TRBV7-9 to TRBJ2-5; 8 bases are shared with TRBD2. Germline CDR1 reads SEHNR; CDR2 reads FQNEAQ (reference sequence). The CDR3 covers 15 residues. V gave up 5 bases and J gave up 3 bases; unmatched junction bases: 8. The CDR3 DNA sequence: TGTGCCAGCAGCCAAGGGACTAGGGGGGAAGAGACCCAGTACTTC. This encodes CASSQGTRGEETQYF.

V is TRBV3-1 and J is TRBJ1-3, with D perhaps TRBD1 (6 bases). Deletions cut 7 bases from V and 0 bases from J, with 13 bases between. This CDR3 is 15 amino acids long. Germline V gene lookup returns CDR1 LGHDT and CDR2 YNNKEL (reference sequence). The CDR3 sequence: CASTNGGHSGNTIYF. CDR3 bases: TGTGCCAGCACGAATGGGGGACACTCTGGAAACACCATATATTTT.

This clonotype was seen many times. This rearrangement joins TRBV12-3 or TRBV12-4 to TRBJ2-1; a possible D gene is TRBD1 (6 bases). CDR3 length: 12 amino acids. Deletions cut 6 bases from V and 6 bases from J, with 9 bases between. The chain's CDR3 is CASSHRVNEQFF. CDR3 nucleotides: TGTGCCAGCAGCCACAGGGTCAATGAGCAGTTCTTC.

This clonotype came up a few times. The chain combines TRBV5-1 with TRBJ2-1; 9 nucleotides match TRBD2. V dropped 7 bases and J dropped 2; count of bases not matched to a gene: 4. The germline CDR1 and CDR2 sequences are SGHRS and YFSETQ. This CDR3 is 14 amino acids long. The CDR3 is CASLAGETYNEQFF. The CDR3, as DNA: TGCGCCAGCTTAGCGGGAGAAACCTACAATGAGCAGTTCTTC. Full variable domain (outside the CDR3, taken from reference TRBV5-1 and TRBJ2-1): KAGVTQTPRYLIKTRGQQVTLSCSPISGHRSVSWYQQTPGQGLQFLFEYFSETQRNKGNFPGRFSGRQFSNSRSEMNVSTLELGDSALYLCASLAGETYNEQFFGPGTRLTVL.

This clonotype was recorded many times. J is TRBJ2-5 and V is TRBV20-1; the D is unclear. The CDR3 extends over 12 amino acids. With 1 base removed from V and 1 base from J, the gap between germline ends came to 4 bases. Per the germline V gene, CDR1 is DFQATT and CDR2 is SNEGSKA (reference sequence). The CDR3 region is CSARGLQETQYF. CDR3 DNA: TGCAGTGCTAGAGGACTCCAAGAGACCCAGTACTTC.